This T cell receptor (beta chain) was captured by sequencing in a study of cytomegalovirus exposure and HLA in healthy donors. As to this clone: Its specificity is unknown.

The primer mix had 60 Vbeta and 13 Jbeta primers. Only in-frame clones appear in the TCRdb table, and some are missing; sequencing was by immunoSEQ multiplex PCR. This table has around 150,000 clones, approximately 86% appearing once. Points from the study as a whole: Reports indicated that the classifier achieved high specificity and sensitivity in diagnosing cytomegalovirus status.

The sample was PBMCs. This receptor was obtained from a woman in her late teens or twenties in good health and CMV-seronegative.

DNA of the CDR3: TGCGCCAGCAGCACCGGGACTAGCGGGAGTGGGGCAGATACGCAGTATTTT. Protein product: CASSTGTSGSGADTQYF. The rearrangement joins TRBV5-1 to TRBJ2-3; 14 bases fit TRBD2. The germline V gene has CDR1 SGHRS and CDR2 YFSETQ. There are 17 residues in the CDR3. The V and J ends lost 4 bases and 4 bases, in that order; junction bases with no gene match: 8.